Reported below is one T cell receptor beta chain. Its cognate antigen is unknown. The sample belongs to a study of shared clonotypes between healthy human individuals. Using immunoSEQ multiplex PCR, the repertoire was profiled, and TCRdb retains in-frame clones only, with some absent. Among roughly 760,000 clones listed, around 72% were seen once. V was cut by 0 bases and J by 5 bases, with 17 bases left in between. The CDR3 is 16 amino acids. CDR1 is SGHRS and CDR2 is YFSETQ in the germline V gene. The donor cohort consisted entirely of Caucasian adults residing in Nashville, Tennessee. Study observations and caveats: As a rule, naive subsets had a larger estimated richness than memory subsets. The sole specimen, blood, was sampled, and tissue repertoires likely differ. How much donors shared clonotypes was expected to be affected by sequencing depth.

The chain couples TRBV5-1 to TRBJ2-5; maybe TRBD1 (7 bases). Sequencing used memory CD4+ T cells sorted from blood. The subset denotes: CD45RA-negative fraction. The clonotype comes from a woman aged 25 to 39 in good health. CDR3: CASSLGQGHRGETQYF. CDR3 bases: TGCGCCAGCAGCTTGGGACAGGGTCATCGGGGGGAGACCCAGTACTTC.